The rows below give T cell receptor beta chains drawn from one sample of a study of cytomegalovirus exposure and HLA in healthy donors. Profiling relied on immunoSEQ multiplex PCR, and the TCRdb table lists in-frame clones only, not all of them. The sample lists 100,000 or so clones; around 75% were seen once. What was sequenced was PBMCs. These receptors were taken from a male donor in good health and CMV-seropositive. CDR3s include the opening cysteine and the closing phenylalanine or tryptophan. D genes are given only for firm matches. A clone size is listed for some rows: how often the clone was seen (once, few, many), or a class if it is expanded.

D	size	J	V	DNA	CDR3
TRBD2	NA	TRBJ2-1	TRBV4-3	TGCGCCAGCAGCCAAGCGTTGGGACTAGCCGTCAACAATGAGCAGTTCTTC	CASSQALGLAVNNEQFF
NA	NA	TRBJ2-1	TRBV4-2	TGTGCCAGCAGCCAAGAAGGGCTGGGGGCAGGTGGTGAGCAGTTCTTC	CASSQEGLGAGGEQFF
TRBD1	NA	TRBJ1-2	TRBV5-1	TGCGCCAGCAGCTTGGCGTGGGGGGACAGCTATGGCTACACCTTC	CASSLAWGDSYGYTF
TRBD1	once	TRBJ2-7	TRBV5-4	TGTGCCAGCAGCTCGCGGACAGGGGCTACGAGTGGGCAGTACTTC	CASSSRTGATSGQYF
NA	NA	TRBJ1-6	TRBV19	TGTGCCAGTAGTCTTCAGAATTCACCCCTCCACTTT	CASSLQNSPLHF
NA	NA	TRBJ2-7	TRBV7-2	TGTGCCAGCAGCTTAGAGGGGAGGTACGAGCAGTACTTC	CASSLEGRYEQYF
NA	NA	TRBJ1-1	TRBV9	TGTGCCAGCAGCCGCCGAGGGGGACCAAACACTGAAGCTTTCTTT	CASSRRGGPNTEAFF
NA	NA	TRBJ2-7	TRBV7-9	TGTGCCAGCAACTCTCAGGGTCCCCACTACGAGCAGTACTTC	CASNSQGPHYEQYF
NA	NA	TRBJ2-1	TRBV4-1	TGCGCCAGCAGCCAAGATCAGGGCATGTACAATGAGCAGTTCTTC	CASSQDQGMYNEQFF
NA	NA	TRBJ2-7	TRBV7-9	TGTGCCAGCAGTTTTACATTGAACGAGCAGTACTTC	CASSFTLNEQYF
NA	few	TRBJ2-1	TRBV29-1	TGCAGCGTCGGGGACTCTTACGGCGATGAGCAGTTCTTC	CSVGDSYGDEQFF
NA	NA	TRBJ1-5	TRBV28	TGTGCCAGCAGTTTACGACAGGCAAATCAGCCCCAGCATTTT	CASSLRQANQPQHF
NA	NA	TRBJ2-1	TRBV10-3	TGTGCCATCATGGGGACTGGCTACAATGAGCAGTTCTTC	CAIMGTGYNEQFF
NA	NA	TRBJ2-3	TRBV4-3	TGCGCCAGCAGCCCAAATGTTCGTCGTGTGTCCTACACAGATACGCAGTATTTT	CASSPNVRRVSYTDTQYF
NA	NA	TRBJ2-7	TRBV6-5	TGTGCCAGCAGTTACTCGGGCCTGGACAGAATCTACGAGCAGTACTTC	CASSYSGLDRIYEQYF
NA	NA	TRBJ2-7	TRBV30	TGTGCCTGGAGCCGGCCAGGCGAAAGCTCCTACGAGCAGTACTTC	CAWSRPGESSYEQYF
NA	NA	TRBJ1-4	TRBV7-9	TGTGCCAGCAGCTTAGTACAAGGGGGGGACGAAAAACTGTTTTTT	CASSLVQGGDEKLFF
NA	NA	TRBJ2-5	TRBV27	TGTGCCAGCAGTCCGACGGTAGGAGGGACCCAGTACTTC	CASSPTVGGTQYF
TRBD1	NA	TRBJ1-1	TRBV30	TGTGCCTGGAGCGCGACAGGGGGCTTAAACACTGAAGCTTTCTTT	CAWSATGGLNTEAFF
NA	NA	TRBJ2-7	TRBV19	TGTGCCAGTAGTATGGGCTACCTCTCCTACGAGCAGTACTTC	CASSMGYLSYEQYF
NA	NA	TRBJ1-3	TRBV4-2	TGTGCCAGCAGCCAAGGCGCACTCTCCGGGACAAGGGTGGACACCATATATTTT	CASSQGALSGTRVDTIYF
TRBD1	few	TRBJ1-3	TRBV30	TGTGCCTGGAACAGGGGTACTGGAAACACCATATATTTT	CAWNRGTGNTIYF
NA	NA	TRBJ2-3	TRBV9	TGTGCCAGCAGCTTTTATCCTACAGATACGCAGTATTTT	CASSFYPTDTQYF
NA	NA	TRBJ2-2	TRBV7-9	TGTGCCAGCAGCTTAGTGGCCAGGGGGAACACCGGGGAGCTGTTTTTT	CASSLVARGNTGELFF
TRBD1	NA	TRBJ2-2	TRBV5-4	TGTGCCAGCAGGCACCAGGGACAGGGAGATAGCGGGGAGCTGTTTTTT	CASRHQGQGDSGELFF
NA	NA	TRBJ2-7	TRBV6-5	TGTGCCAGCCGAACCCAGGGCTCCTACGAGCAGTACTTC	CASRTQGSYEQYF
NA	NA	TRBJ1-2	TRBV27	TGTGCCAGCAGCAATAACTATGGCTACACCTTC	CASSNNYGYTF
TRBD1	NA	TRBJ2-7	TRBV5-5	TGTGCCAGCAGCTTGGGATTCGGGACAGGGACCTACGAGCAGTACTTC	CASSLGFGTGTYEQYF
TRBD1	NA	TRBJ2-1	TRBV27	TGTGCCAGCAGTCTAGGACAGGGACGGATCGATAATGAGCAGTTCTTC	CASSLGQGRIDNEQFF
NA	NA	TRBJ2-4	TRBV4-1	TGCGCCAGCAGCATTTTTGTGGGGCTAGAAAACATTCAGTACTTC	CASSIFVGLENIQYF
NA	NA	TRBJ1-3	TRBV29-1	TGCAGCGCACAACCCTCCTCTGGAAACACCATATATTTT	CSAQPSSGNTIYF
TRBD1	once	TRBJ2-1	TRBV5-6	TGTGCCAGCAGGCAGACAGGGTCCTACAATGAGCAGTTCTTC	CASRQTGSYNEQFF
NA	NA	TRBJ1-3	TRBV4-2	TGTGCCAGCAGCTCCGAACGACGGACAGGAAACACCATATATTTT	CASSSERRTGNTIYF
TRBD1	NA	TRBJ1-6	TRBV5-1	TGCGCCAGCAGCCCAACGACAGGGAATGAATCACCCCTCCACTTT	CASSPTTGNESPLHF
TRBD2	NA	TRBJ2-7	TRBV29-1	TGCAGCGTCGCCGCGGGGGGCACCCTGTACGAGCAGTACTTC	CSVAAGGTLYEQYF
NA	few	TRBJ1-2	TRBV6-4	TGTGCCAGCAGTGACTCCAGGGCCCCACCCTATGGCTACACCTTC	CASSDSRAPPYGYTF
TRBD2	NA	TRBJ2-3	TRBV27	TGTGCCACCCGTTCTAGCGGGGTGGCAGATACGCAGTATTTT	CATRSSGVADTQYF
NA	NA	TRBJ1-5	TRBV7-9	TGTGCCAGCAGCGCTTTGACAGGTGGCAATCAGCCCCAGCATTTT	CASSALTGGNQPQHF
TRBD1	few	TRBJ2-3	TRBV7-2	TGTGCCAGCAGCTTACAGGGGGCAGATACGCAGTATTTT	CASSLQGADTQYF
TRBD1	NA	TRBJ1-2	TRBV28	TGTGCCAGCAATACCGGGACAGACTACTATGGCTACACCTTC	CASNTGTDYYGYTF
TRBD2	NA	TRBJ2-1	TRBV19	TGTGCCAGTACCACTAGGCGGGGGGACTCCTACAATGAGCAGTTCTTC	CASTTRRGDSYNEQFF
NA	few	TRBJ1-3	TRBV2	TGTGCCAGCAGGGAGGCAGGATTACGGAACACCATATATTTT	CASREAGLRNTIYF
NA	NA	TRBJ2-7	TRBV5-1	TGCGCCAGCAGCGCACGGGCCTACGAGCAGTACTTC	CASSARAYEQYF
TRBD1	NA	TRBJ1-3	TRBV5-1	TGCGCCAGCAGCTGGGGACAGGGGATTGGAAACACCATATATTTT	CASSWGQGIGNTIYF
NA	once	TRBJ2-1	TRBV13	TGTGCCAGCAGCTTAGTAGAGGTGGGGGGTGGCAATGAGCAGTTCTTC	CASSLVEVGGGNEQFF
TRBD1	few	TRBJ2-5	TRBV4-3	TGCGCCAGCAGTCCGTTTTTAGGGACAGCCGGAGTGGAGACCCAGTACTTC	CASSPFLGTAGVETQYF
NA	NA	TRBJ2-5	TRBV5-1	TGCGCCAGCAGCTTGGGTGGGGCCCAAGAGACCCAGTACTTC	CASSLGGAQETQYF
NA	few	TRBJ2-6	TRBV4-3	TGCGCCAGCAGCCAAGATGCCGGTTCTGGGGCCAACGTCCTGACTTTC	CASSQDAGSGANVLTF
NA	NA	TRBJ1-2	TRBV10-3	TGTGCCATCAGTGAGTTACAGGACCATGGCTACACCTTC	CAISELQDHGYTF
TRBD1	NA	TRBJ1-3	TRBV9	TGTGCCAGCAGTTTTCAGGGGGCGCGGGGAAACACCATATATTTT	CASSFQGARGNTIYF
TRBD2	once	TRBJ2-5	TRBV19	TGTGCCAGTAGTACCAGCGGGGGGGCCGGGGAGACCCAGTACTTC	CASSTSGGAGETQYF
TRBD1	NA	TRBJ1-1	TRBV7-2	TGTGCCAGCAGCTTGCGGACAGGGCGGAAGGCTTTCTTT	CASSLRTGRKAFF